These 5 T cell receptor beta chains share one sample of origin, sequenced in a study of early T cells in non-severe SARS-CoV-2 infection. Each CDR3 protein gets one entry after TCRdb re-called the 5' RACE reads with MiXCR. This sample carries under 70,000 distinct CDR3 sequences, 5.9% of them seen once, and the ten largest clones take roughly 3.5%. The source material was whole blood, sampled at baseline. The receptors shown here come from an adult who was a healthcare worker with PCR-confirmed SARS-CoV-2 infection or an uninfected control (not recorded which).

This clonotype occurred a few times. This chain uses TRBV4-2 with TRBJ2-3, with 7 bases lining up with TRBD1. Unmatched junction bases numbered 6, after V lost 4 bases and J lost 2 bases. The CDR3 totals 15 residues. CDR1 is LGHNA, CDR2 YNFKEQ, per germline. The CDR3 sequence is CASSPGQTLTDTQYF. CDR3 bases: TGTGCCAGCAGCCCGGGACAGACCCTCACAGATACGCAGTATTTT.

This clonotype was seen many times. The chain combines TRBV10-3 with TRBJ2-7; 16 nucleotides align to TRBD2. Germline CDR1 is ENHRY and CDR2 is SYGVKD. V was clipped by 9 bases and J by 2 bases; unmatched bases: 13. CDR3 length: 18 residues. Here the CDR3 reads CAIAGRPGTSGRAYEQYF. The CDR3 nucleotides are TGTGCCATAGCAGGACGGCCCGGGACTAGCGGGAGGGCCTACGAGCAGTACTTC.

This chain joins TRBV6-5 and TRBJ2-1; 9 nucleotides agree with TRBD2. With 6 bases clipped from V and 8 bases from J, the junction kept 20 bases outside the gene matches. Germline-derived CDR1 and CDR2 are MNHEY and SVGAGI. CDR3 size: 18 residues. Here the CDR3 DNA reads TGTGCCAGCAGGACAGGGATTAGCGGGAGAAACGGTTGGGATGAGCAGTTCTTC. This sequence encodes CASRTGISGRNGWDEQFF.

This clonotype was found many times. V and J are TRBV10-2 and TRBJ1-2, with D hard to call. This CDR3 is 15 amino acids long. Germline CDR1 is WSHSY and CDR2 is SAAADI. V lost 0 bases, J lost 12 bases, and 20 bases lay in between. The CDR3 here is CASSESLALDNGNTF. CDR3 nucleotide sequence: TGCGCCAGCAGTGAGTCCTTAGCCTTGGATAACGGCAACACCTTC.

The chain links TRBV6-5 to TRBJ2-2; weak D call: TRBD2 (5 bases). CDR3 size: 15 residues. Germline V gene sequence: CDR1 MNHEY, CDR2 SVGAGI. V was trimmed by 6 bases and J by 1 base, leaving 12 bases between them. The CDR3 loop reads CASSSQSGNTGELFF. The CDR3 DNA is TGTGCCAGCAGCTCTCAAAGCGGGAACACCGGGGAGCTGTTTTTT.